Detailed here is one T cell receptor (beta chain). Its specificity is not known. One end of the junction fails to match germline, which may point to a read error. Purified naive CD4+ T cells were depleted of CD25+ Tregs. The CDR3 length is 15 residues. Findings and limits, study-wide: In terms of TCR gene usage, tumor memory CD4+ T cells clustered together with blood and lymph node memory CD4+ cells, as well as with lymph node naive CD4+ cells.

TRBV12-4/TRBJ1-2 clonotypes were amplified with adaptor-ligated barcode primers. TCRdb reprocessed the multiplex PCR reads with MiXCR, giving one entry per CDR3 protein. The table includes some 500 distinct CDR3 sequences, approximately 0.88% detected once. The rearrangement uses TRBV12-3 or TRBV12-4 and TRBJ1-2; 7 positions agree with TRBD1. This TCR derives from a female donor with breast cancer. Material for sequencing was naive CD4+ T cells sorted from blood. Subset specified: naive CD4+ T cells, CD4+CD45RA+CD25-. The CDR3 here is CASIQQGLGLRSYTF. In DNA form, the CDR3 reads TGCGCCAGCATACAACAGGGGCTGGGACTGAGGAGCTACACCTTC.